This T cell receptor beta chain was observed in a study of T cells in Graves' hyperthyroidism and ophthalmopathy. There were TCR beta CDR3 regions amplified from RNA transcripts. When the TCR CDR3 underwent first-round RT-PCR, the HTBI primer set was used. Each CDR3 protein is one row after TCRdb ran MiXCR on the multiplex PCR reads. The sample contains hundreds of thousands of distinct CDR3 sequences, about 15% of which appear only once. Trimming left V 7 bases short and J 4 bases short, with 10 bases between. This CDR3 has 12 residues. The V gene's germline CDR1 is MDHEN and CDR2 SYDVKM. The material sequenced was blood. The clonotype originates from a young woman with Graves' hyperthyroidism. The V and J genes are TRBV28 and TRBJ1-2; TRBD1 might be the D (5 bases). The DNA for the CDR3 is TGTGCCAGCAAGGGACCCCTCTATGGCTACACCTTC. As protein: CASKGPLYGYTF.